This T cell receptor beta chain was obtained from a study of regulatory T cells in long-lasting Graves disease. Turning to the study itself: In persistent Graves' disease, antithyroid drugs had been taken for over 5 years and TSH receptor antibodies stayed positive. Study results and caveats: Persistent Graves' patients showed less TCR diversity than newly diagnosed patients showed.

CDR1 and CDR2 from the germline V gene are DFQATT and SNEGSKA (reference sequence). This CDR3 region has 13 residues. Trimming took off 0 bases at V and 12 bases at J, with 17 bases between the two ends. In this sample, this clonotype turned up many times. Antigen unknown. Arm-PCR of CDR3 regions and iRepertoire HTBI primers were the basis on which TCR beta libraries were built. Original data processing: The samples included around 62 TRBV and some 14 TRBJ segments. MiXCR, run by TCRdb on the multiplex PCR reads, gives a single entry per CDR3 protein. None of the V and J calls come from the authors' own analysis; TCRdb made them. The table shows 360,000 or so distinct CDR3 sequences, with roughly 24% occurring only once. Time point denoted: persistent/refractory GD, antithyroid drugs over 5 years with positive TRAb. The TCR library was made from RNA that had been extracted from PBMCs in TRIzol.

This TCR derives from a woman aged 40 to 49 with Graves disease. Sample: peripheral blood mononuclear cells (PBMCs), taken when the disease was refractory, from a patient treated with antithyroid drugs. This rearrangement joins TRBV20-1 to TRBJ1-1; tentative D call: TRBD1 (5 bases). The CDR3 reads CSAREGTSPPTFF. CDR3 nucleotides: TGCAGTGCTAGAGAAGGGACCTCTCCCCCAACTTTCTTT.